Below, one T cell receptor (beta chain) is given with its context. Its antigen is undetermined. The data stem from a study of shared clonotypes between healthy human individuals. Splitting of each subset's genomic DNA was done evenly across several immunoSEQ plates. Profiled with immunoSEQ multiplex PCR; TCRdb holds only in-frame clones, not every one. In the table there are about 2.5 million clones, approximately 90% of which are singletons. Study-wide results and caveats: Depth was large, yet rarefaction showed that sorted-subset sequencing was incomplete. Larger estimated richness was generally seen in naive subsets than in memory subsets.

Every donor, a Caucasian adult, lived in Nashville, Tennessee. This CDR3 has 13 amino acids. Germline CDR1 and CDR2: SGHNT and YENEEA. The V gene end was trimmed by 5 bases and the J gene end by 8 bases; junction bases not matched to a gene: 5. The gene calls are TRBV11-3 and TRBJ2-1; 8 positions agree with TRBD2. The TCR originated in a man aged 18-30 years in good health. Some clones in this sample may be carry-over from other donors' samples. Sequenced material: naive CD4+ T cells from PBMCs. The subset here: CD45RA+ positively selected. The CDR3 sequence: CASSGTSTHEQFF. The CDR3 nucleotides read TGTGCCAGCAGCGGGACTAGTACTCATGAGCAGTTCTTC.